The subject of this entry is one TCR beta chain. The sample originates from a study of OX40 agonist ivuxolimab in advanced cancers. Study overall: Those enrolled were roughly 80% male, with a mean age of around 55 years and ages from about 20 to 85.

Germline trimming cut 5 bases from V and 10 bases from J; bases unmatched to any gene: 12. This CDR3 has 14 amino acids. Germline assignment: CDR1 GTSNPN and CDR2 SVGIG (reference sequence). The data were produced by immunoSEQ multiplex PCR, yet TCRdb's version contains in-frame clones alone and is incomplete. The table includes 55,000 to 75,000 clones, 70% to 90% detected once. The specimen was CD4+ or CD8+ T cells sorted from blood, collected in a trial of the OX40 agonist ivuxolimab. The J gene is TRBJ2-1, the V gene TRBV30; TRBD2 agrees at 9 bases. This TCR was recovered from an adult with an advanced solid tumor such as melanoma, head and neck, liver or kidney cancer. The CDR3 region is CAWVGTSLLGEQFF. DNA of the CDR3: TGTGCCTGGGTGGGGACTAGCCTGCTTGGGGAGCAGTTCTTC.